These 7 T cell receptor beta chains originate from one sample sequenced in a study of graft-versus-host responses after intestinal transplantation. TCRdb's copy holds only in-frame clones and misses some; the assay was immunoSEQ multiplex PCR. The sample consists of over 55,000 clones, 90% of them appearing once. No cognate antigen is known for these TCRs. This specimen was unstimulated CD8+ T cells sorted from spleen or lymph node cells, taken before intestinal transplant. All receptors come from a human donor who received an intestinal transplant.

The chain is built from TRBV2 and TRBJ2-1, with TRBD2 matching over 8 bases. In germline, CDR1 is SNHLY, CDR2 FYNNEI. This CDR3 has 15 amino acids. With V trimmed by 3 bases and J by 3 bases, 4 bases remained unmatched. The CDR3 spells CASSDVAGLYNEQFF. The CDR3, as DNA: TGTGCCAGCAGTGACGTAGCGGGGCTCTACAATGAGCAGTTCTTC. The entire variable domain, with the rest obtained from reference TRBV2 and TRBJ2-1, is as follows: EPEVTQTPSHQVTQMGQEVILRCVPISNHLYFYWYRQILGQKVEFLVSFYNNEISEKSEIFDDQFSVERPDGSNFTLKIRSTKLEDSAMYFCASSDVAGLYNEQFFGPGTRLTVL.

This chain links TRBV9 with TRBJ2-3; perhaps TRBD2 as D (5 bases). Germline CDR1 reads SGDLS; CDR2 reads YYNGEE. The CDR3 is 13 amino acids. V shed 2 bases and J shed 2 bases, with 6 bases lying between them. In DNA, the CDR3 is TGTGCCAGCAGCGTCGGGGACACAGATACGCAGTATTTT. Residues: CASSVGDTDTQYF. Full variable domain (rest looked up from reference TRBV9 and TRBJ2-3): DSGVTQTPKHLITATGQRVTLRCSPRSGDLSVYWYQQSLDQGLQFLIQYYNGEERAKGNILERFSAQQFPDLHSELNLSSLELGDSALYFCASSVGDTDTQYFGPGTRLTVL.

V gene TRBV5-6 combines with J gene TRBJ1-5, with D maybe TRBD1 (5 bases). V gave up 4 bases and J gave up 7 bases, with 12 bases separating them. CDR1 is SGHDT, CDR2 YYEEEE, per germline. The CDR3 has 13 residues. The CDR3 DNA reads TGTGCCAGCAGCGTCGGGGGTGGCCAGCCCCAGCATTTT. Its protein product is CASSVGGGQPQHF.

The J gene is TRBJ1-1, the V gene TRBV19; 10 nucleotides match TRBD1. V lost 9 bases, J lost 5 bases, and 6 bases stayed unmatched. The CDR3 runs 13 residues. Germline V gives CDR1 LNHDA, CDR2 SQIVND (reference sequence). CDR3 DNA: TGTGCCAGCAAGGACAGGGGGTGGACTGAAGCTTTCTTT. This codes for CASKDRGWTEAFF.

The J gene is TRBJ1-1, the V gene TRBV18, with no clear D. This CDR3 region has 15 residues. Germline lookup yields CDR1 KGHSH and CDR2 LQKENI. Trimming left V 5 bases short and J 0 bases short, with 13 bases between. The CDR3 bases are TGTGCCAGCTCAGGCCGGACTGAGATGAACACTGAAGCTTTCTTT. Translating it yields CASSGRTEMNTEAFF.

The J gene is TRBJ2-7, the V gene TRBV5-6, with 10 nucleotides matching TRBD1. Per the germline V gene, CDR1 is SGHDT and CDR2 is YYEEEE. This CDR3 spans 12 amino acids. V was pared by 7 bases and J by 4 bases, with 2 bases of the junction left unmatched. The CDR3 loop reads CASRDRGYEQYF. The CDR3 nucleotides are TGTGCCAGCCGGGACAGGGGATACGAGCAGTACTTC.

The gene calls are TRBV29-1 and TRBJ1-2; possible D gene TRBD1, 6 bases. Trimming left V 4 bases short and J 2 bases short, with 11 bases between. CDR1 and CDR2 (germline): SQVTM, ANQGSEA. The CDR3 is 13 amino acids. The CDR3: CSVGGGSNYGYTF. Written as DNA, the CDR3 is TGCAGCGTTGGCGGGGGCTCCAACTATGGCTACACCTTC.